This entry lists 32 T cell receptor beta chains sequenced from one sample in a study of CD8+CD57+ T cells in acquired aplastic anemia. Patients sequenced had flow cytometry evidence of CD8+CD57+ cell expansion. Both TCR beta VDJ combination and CDR3 sequence profiling were carried out. Genomic DNA was the template for this profiling. MiXCR, applied by TCRdb to the reads, yields one record per CDR3 protein. The sample has approximately 220,000 distinct CDR3 sequences; roughly 45% are singletons. The sequenced sample consisted of sorted CD4+, CD8+, or CD8+CD57+ T cells (not recorded which) from PBMCs. Receptor source: a human donor with aplastic anemia.

Many counts were recorded for this clonotype. The chain has TRBV4-1 and TRBJ2-5; D not certain. The CDR3 runs to 16 residues. From germline, CDR1 is MGHRA and CDR2 YSYEKL. Deletions cut 1 base from V and 1 base from J, with 13 bases between. The CDR3 region is CASSQVGPSRQETQYF. The DNA of the CDR3 is TGCGCCAGCAGCCAAGTCGGTCCCAGTCGCCAAGAGACCCAGTACTTC.

This clonotype was recorded a few times. J is TRBJ1-1 and V is TRBV19, with D tentatively TRBD1 (5 bases). CDR1 LNHDA and CDR2 SQIVND come from the germline V gene (reference sequence). Trimming removed 6 bases from V and 4 bases from J, with 27 bases in between. This CDR3 spans 18 amino acids. This CDR3 is CASRRTPGRGTESTEAFF. CDR3 bases: TGTGCCAGTAGAAGAACCCCGGGCCGTGGGACTGAAAGCACTGAAGCTTTCTTT.

The rearrangement links TRBV6-5 to TRBJ1-6; 7 nucleotides agree with TRBD1. V lost 7 bases, J lost 9 bases, and 9 bases stayed unmatched. In germline, CDR1 is MNHEY, CDR2 SVGAGI. The CDR3 is made up of 14 amino acids. The CDR3 spells CASTERQGGSPLHF. CDR3 coding DNA: TGTGCCAGCACCGAACGACAGGGTGGTTCACCCCTCCACTTT.

This clonotype was observed once. The rearrangement joins TRBV5-1 to TRBJ2-1; maybe TRBD1 (5 bases). Germline loops: CDR1 SGHRS, CDR2 YFSETQ. The CDR3 spans 14 residues. The ends were cut back, 4 bases at V and 6 bases at J, with 14 bases in the middle. The CDR3 region is CASSDLDRANEQFF. The CDR3 bases are TGCGCCAGCAGCGACCTCGACAGAGCCAATGAGCAGTTCTTC.

V is TRBV12-3 or TRBV12-4 and J is TRBJ1-2, with 7 bases aligning to TRBD1. This CDR3 has 14 amino acids. Trimming took 6 bases from V and 12 from J; bases not matched to a gene: 16. In DNA, the CDR3 is TGTGCCAGCAGCGAACTCGACAGGGCTGGTGGAAACACCTTC. Protein product: CASSELDRAGGNTF.

This chain links TRBV5-1 with TRBJ2-5; D tentatively fits TRBD1 or TRBD2 (6 bases each). The V and J ends lost 3 bases and 1 base respectively, with 13 bases between them. Germline V lookup: CDR1 SGHRS, CDR2 YFSETQ. The CDR3 sequence is 15 residues long. In DNA form, the CDR3 reads TGCGCCAGCAGCTATGGCGGGACACCCCAAGAGACCCAGTACTTC. It specifies CASSYGGTPQETQYF.

This clonotype was recorded at least ten times. The chain employs TRBV5-1 and TRBJ1-1; D is ambiguous. The CDR3 extends over 14 amino acids. V gave up 0 bases and J gave up 3 bases, with 9 bases separating them. The germline gives CDR1 SGHRS, CDR2 YFSETQ. The CDR3 protein is CASSLVGSHTEAFF. DNA for the CDR3: TGCGCCAGCAGCTTGGTAGGATCGCACACTGAAGCTTTCTTT.

The V call is TRBV7-8, the J call TRBJ2-7; 9 bases map to TRBD1. Germline V gives CDR1 SGHVS, CDR2 FQNEAQ. The CDR3 runs 13 residues. V shed 4 bases, J shed 6 bases, and the junction held 4 bases outside the gene matches. The CDR3 protein is CASSSPGQGEQYF. Here the CDR3 DNA reads TGTGCCAGCAGCTCCCCGGGACAGGGCGAGCAGTACTTC.

V usage is TRBV10-3 and J usage is TRBJ2-5; D not resolved. The CDR3 has 13 residues. Germline V gives CDR1 ENHRY, CDR2 SYGVKD. V was cut by 0 bases and J by 5 bases, with 7 bases left in between. The CDR3 loop is CAISESPTETQYF. The CDR3 bases are TGTGCCATCAGTGAGTCACCCACCGAGACCCAGTACTTC.

Ten or more counts support this clonotype. V gene TRBV5-1 combines with J gene TRBJ1-6, with 9 positions matching TRBD1. J lost 10 bases, V lost 3 bases, and 8 bases had no gene match. Looked up from germline, CDR1 is SGHRS and CDR2 is YFSETQ. CDR3 length equals 15 residues. The CDR3 is CASSSGQGGGSPLHF. The CDR3 nucleotides are TGCGCCAGCAGCTCGGGACAGGGAGGGGGATCACCCCTCCACTTT. The variable domain in full, with the rest retrieved from reference TRBV5-1 and TRBJ1-6, is KAGVTQTPRYLIKTRGQQVTLSCSPISGHRSVSWYQQTPGQGLQFLFEYFSETQRNKGNFPGRFSGRQFSNSRSEMNVSTLELGDSALYLCASSSGQGGGSPLHFGNGTRLTVT.

In this sample, this clonotype turned up many times. An end of the junction does not agree with germline; a read error may underlie this. The rearrangement links TRBV2 to TRBJ1-2; 11 bases map to TRBD1. The CDR3 is 17 amino acids. Germline-derived CDR1 and CDR2 are SNHLY and FYNNEI. The CDR3 DNA reads TGTGCCAGCAGCGAAGGACAGGGGGCGCGGCTTTACTATGGCTACACCTTC. Translating it yields CASSEGQGARLYYGYTF.

This clonotype has ten or more counts. The chain employs TRBV4-1 and TRBJ1-5; a weak D match, TRBD1 (5 bases). This CDR3 has 16 residues. Germline values: CDR1 MGHRA, CDR2 YSYEKL. Trimming took 1 base from V and 0 from J, leaving 10 bases between them. CDR3 nucleotides: TGCGCCAGCAGCCAAGTGGGGGGTTATAGCAATCAGCCCCAGCATTTT. It encodes CASSQVGGYSNQPQHF.

This clonotype came up many times. J is TRBJ1-1 and V is TRBV19; 10 positions agree with TRBD1. Losses at the gene ends were 6 bases for V and 1 base for J; bases not matched to a gene: 2. In germline, CDR1 is LNHDA, CDR2 SQIVND (reference sequence). The CDR3 contains 14 residues. The CDR3 here is CASRDRGENTEAFF. The CDR3 DNA follows: TGTGCCAGTAGGGACAGGGGGGAGAACACTGAAGCTTTCTTT.

This clonotype was counted a few times. V is TRBV5-4 and J is TRBJ1-1; no firm D call. The germline V gene has CDR1 SGHNT and CDR2 YYREEE (reference sequence). V shed 0 bases and J shed 4 bases, with 10 bases lying between them. This CDR3 is built from 14 residues. CDR3 loop: CASSLESGITEAFF. DNA for the CDR3: TGTGCCAGCAGCTTGGAATCGGGAATCACTGAAGCTTTCTTT. The full variable domain, its missing parts supplied by reference TRBV5-4 and TRBJ1-1, is ETGVTQSPTHLIKTRGQQVTLRCSSQSGHNTVSWYQQALGQGPQFIFQYYREEENGRGNFPPRFSGLQFPNYSSELNVNALELDDSALYLCASSLESGITEAFFGQGTRLTVV.

This clonotype came up many times. This chain connects TRBV20-1 to TRBJ2-5; possibly TRBD2 for D (5 bases). Germline assignment: CDR1 DFQATT and CDR2 SNEGSKA (reference sequence). V lost 5 bases, J lost 7 bases, and 14 bases lay in between. CDR3 length: 12 residues. The CDR3 DNA reads as TGCAGTGCTGTAGGAGGTGGAGGGACCCAGTACTTC. Translated: CSAVGGGGTQYF.

The chain recombines TRBV20-1 with TRBJ2-1; 10 nucleotides agree with TRBD2. V trimming: 1 base; J trimming: 12 bases; junction bases outside the gene matches: 3. CDR3 length equals 12 residues. Germline values: CDR1 DFQATT, CDR2 SNEGSKA (reference sequence). In nucleotides, the CDR3 is TGCAGTGCTAGAGTTGCTAGCGGGGGGCAGTTCTTC. Its protein product is CSARVASGGQFF.

The V call is TRBV7-9, the J call TRBJ2-3; 11 bases line up with TRBD2. The CDR3 covers 16 residues. CDR1 and CDR2 from the germline V gene are SEHNR and FQNEAQ (reference sequence). After removal of 4 bases from V and 4 bases from J, the junction contained 7 bases not matched to a gene. This CDR3 reads CASSCSGGGEADTQYF. Written as DNA, the CDR3 is TGTGCCAGCAGCTGTAGCGGGGGGGGTGAGGCAGATACGCAGTATTTT.

In the case of this clonotype: This may be a read error, as it is one base from a much larger clone. The gene calls are TRBV5-1 and TRBJ1-1; D unresolved. From germline, CDR1 is SGHRS and CDR2 YFSETQ. There are 13 residues in the CDR3. The CDR3 DNA follows: TGCGCCAGCAGCCCCCCGCTGAACACTGAAGCTCTCTTT. Translation gives CASSPPLNTEALF.

On this clonotype itself: Germline is not matched at one junction end, which may reflect a read error. V and J are TRBV5-1 and TRBJ2-7, with TRBD2 matching 11 bases. Germline V gives CDR1 SGHRS, CDR2 YFSETQ. The CDR3 is 16 residues long. The CDR3 region has the DNA TGTGCCAGCAGCCTCCTCGGGACTAGCGGTTCCTACGAGCAGTACTTC. Its protein product is CASSLLGTSGSYEQYF.

This clonotype was seen many times. V is TRBV5-6 and J is TRBJ1-1; possibly TRBD1 for D (5 bases). This CDR3 comprises 15 residues. Trimming left V 0 bases short and J 4 bases short, with 13 bases between. Germline V gives CDR1 SGHDT, CDR2 YYEEEE. CDR3 nucleotides: TGTGCCAGCAGCTTGGCCACCAGGGCCCCCACTGAAGCTTTCTTT. Translation gives CASSLATRAPTEAFF.

This chain joins TRBV2 and TRBJ1-5; 8 nucleotides line up with TRBD1. CDR3 length: 15 amino acids. Germline-derived CDR1 and CDR2 are SNHLY and FYNNEI. V shed 6 bases, J shed 7 bases, and the junction held 11 bases outside the gene matches. The CDR3 spells CASRTTRGRHQPQHF. In DNA, the CDR3 is TGTGCCAGCAGGACAACCAGGGGGCGCCACCAGCCCCAGCATTTT. The full variable domain, in which reference TRBV2 and TRBJ1-5 provide the parts outside the CDR3, is EPEVTQTPSHQVTQMGQEVILRCVPISNHLYFYWYRQILGQKVEFLVSFYNNEISEKSEIFDDQFSVERPDGSNFTLKIRSTKLEDSAMYFCASRTTRGRHQPQHFGDGTRLSIL.

The sample holds many counts of this clonotype. The V and J genes are TRBV6-5 and TRBJ1-6, with D hard to call. This CDR3 is built from 15 residues. The V and J ends lost 0 bases and 12 bases respectively, with 15 bases between them. The germline CDR1 and CDR2 sequences are MNHEY and SVGAGI. Here the CDR3 reads CASSYSSRGKVPLHF. The CDR3 DNA is TGTGCCAGCAGTTACTCGTCTCGGGGTAAGGTACCCCTCCACTTT.

This rearrangement joins TRBV7-9 to TRBJ1-2; 9 nucleotides line up with TRBD1. V shed 4 bases, J shed 4 bases, and the junction held 4 bases outside the gene matches. The CDR3 covers 14 residues. CDR1 and CDR2 (germline): SEHNR, FQNEAQ (reference sequence). The CDR3 DNA reads TGTGCCAGCAGCTATACGACAGGGGGCTATGGCTACACCTTC. Amino acids: CASSYTTGGYGYTF. Supplemented by reference TRBV7-9 and TRBJ1-2, the full variable domain reads DTGVSQNPRHKITKRGQNVTFRCDPISEHNRLYWYRQTLGQGPEFLTYFQNEAQLEKSRLLSDRFSAERPKGSFSTLEIQRTEQGDSAMYLCASSYTTGGYGYTFGSGTRLTVV.

Only one count was recorded for this clonotype. The genes are TRBV2 and TRBJ1-5, with D possibly TRBD1 on 6 matching bases. CDR3 length equals 15 residues. V was cut by 6 bases and J by 1 base, with 13 bases left in between. Germline CDR1 is SNHLY and CDR2 is FYNNEI. The CDR3: CASSLAGTSNQPQHF. The DNA for the CDR3 is TGTGCCAGCAGCTTGGCCGGGACAAGCAATCAGCCCCAGCATTTT.

This clonotype was seen a few times. This chain links TRBV28 with TRBJ1-4, with no clear D. This CDR3 region has 12 residues. Trimming cost V 6 bases and J 8 bases, with 10 bases left between them. The V gene's germline CDR1 is MDHEN and CDR2 SYDVKM. In DNA, the CDR3 is TGTGCCAGCAGAACCCACGGGGAAAAACTGTTTTTT. Encoded protein: CASRTHGEKLFF. Filled out from reference TRBV28 and TRBJ1-4, the complete variable domain reads DVKVTQSSRYLVKRTGEKVFLECVQDMDHENMFWYRQDPGLGLRLIYFSYDVKMKEKGDIPEGYSVSREKKERFSLILESASTNQTSMYLCASRTHGEKLFFGSGTQLSVL.

This clonotype was seen more than once but under ten times. The chain combines TRBV29-1 with TRBJ1-5; 9 bases align to TRBD1. Germline CDR1 reads SQVTM; CDR2 reads ANQGSEA. The CDR3 contains 12 residues. V gave up 6 bases and J gave up 5 bases; unmatched junction bases: 2. The CDR3 region has the DNA TGCAGCGTGGGGGACAGGGATCAGCCCCAGCATTTT. It specifies CSVGDRDQPQHF.

The J gene is TRBJ2-7, the V gene TRBV2; D is unclear. Trimming pared 0 bases from V and 2 bases from J, leaving 11 bases between. This CDR3 contains 15 residues. The germline gives CDR1 SNHLY, CDR2 FYNNEI. Here the CDR3 DNA reads TGTGCCAGCAGTGAAGCGCGGCAGAATCCCTACGAGCAGTACTTC. Its translation: CASSEARQNPYEQYF.

The V gene is TRBV10-3, the J gene TRBJ1-4, with D perhaps matching TRBD1 (5 bases). The CDR3 has 14 amino acids. Trimming shortened V by 5 bases and J by 2 bases, and 9 bases separated the two germline ends. Germline lookup yields CDR1 ENHRY and CDR2 SYGVKD. The CDR3 region has the DNA TGTGCCATCAGTTCAGGGTTGACTAATGAAAAACTGTTTTTT. Translation: CAISSGLTNEKLFF.

This clonotype was seen at least ten times. The chain has TRBV12-3 or TRBV12-4 and TRBJ1-4, with no clear D. The CDR3 extends over 13 amino acids. V lost 5 bases, J lost 6 bases, and 10 bases lay in between. The CDR3 nucleotides read TGTGCCAGCAGTCCCCGGGTGGATGAAAAACTGTTTTTT. Translating it yields CASSPRVDEKLFF.

The chain links TRBV6-1 to TRBJ1-1, with a possible D match to TRBD1 (6 bases). The CDR3 contains 16 residues. Trimming shortened V by 3 bases and J by 9 bases, and 23 bases separated the two germline ends. Germline CDR1 reads MNHNS; CDR2 reads SASEGT. The CDR3 protein is CASSDQHTGRGTQAFF. CDR3 DNA sequence: TGTGCCAGCAGTGACCAACATACAGGGAGGGGAACTCAAGCTTTCTTT.

There are many counts of this clonotype. J is TRBJ2-3 and V is TRBV7-9, with D maybe TRBD1 (6 bases). The V end lost 4 bases, the J end lost 2 bases, and 10 bases lay between the germline ends. CDR1 is SEHNR, CDR2 FQNEAQ, per germline (reference sequence). The CDR3 has 14 amino acids. As DNA, the CDR3 is TGTGCCAGCAGCTATACAGGGAACACAGATACGCAGTATTTT. This codes for CASSYTGNTDTQYF.

The chain links TRBV6-5 to TRBJ2-5; 16 bases line up with TRBD2. This CDR3 region has 18 residues. Germline loops: CDR1 MNHEY, CDR2 SVGAGI. V lost 0 bases to trimming and J lost 7 bases; unmatched junction nucleotides: 8. In DNA form, the CDR3 reads TGTGCCAGCAGTTACTCGGGGACTAGCGGGGGGGCCAGAGGGACCCAGTACTTC. As protein: CASSYSGTSGGARGTQYF.